Below are 25 T cell receptor beta chains sequenced from a single sample in a study of untreated major depressive disorder. The study's findings and limits: TRBV05-01 (Vbeta 5.1) usage was higher in CD4+ T cells of depressed patients than controls.

For these receptors, no antigen is known. Profiled with immunoSEQ multiplex PCR; TCRdb holds only in-frame clones, not every one. The sample comprises more than 10,000 clones, about nine tenths of which are singletons, and around 0.83% rests with the top ten. Sequences were obtained from CD4+ T cells from PBMCs. These receptors all come from a man aged 30 to 45 with major depressive disorder.

The gene calls are TRBV7-2 and TRBJ1-5; D is perhaps TRBD1 (5 bases). V was pared by 1 base and J by 7 bases, with 11 bases between. Germline CDR1 is SGHTA and CDR2 is FQGNSA. The CDR3 length is 14 residues. CDR3 protein: CASSLDGGGQPQHF. The CDR3 DNA sequence: TGTGCCAGCAGCTTAGACGGGGGTGGGCAGCCCCAGCATTTT.

This clone was found once. The chain is built from TRBV6-6 and TRBJ1-5; no firm D call. Germline values: CDR1 MNHNY, CDR2 SVGAGI (reference sequence). CDR3 length: 15 amino acids. V shed 1 base and J shed 7 bases, with 14 bases lying between them. DNA for the CDR3: TGTGCCAGCAGTTACTTCTTATCCGGAATCCAGCCCCAGCATTTT. It is translated as CASSYFLSGIQPQHF.

This clone was picked up a small number of times. The chain employs TRBV5-6 and TRBJ1-2, with a tentative D call TRBD1 (5 bases). This CDR3 has 13 amino acids. Germline assignment: CDR1 SGHDT and CDR2 YYEEEE. The V gene lost 0 bases and the J gene lost 7 bases, with 10 bases spanning the gap. The CDR3 nucleotides are TGTGCCAGCAGCTTGGTCCACGGGGGTGGCTACACCTTC. It translates to CASSLVHGGGYTF.

The chain carries TRBV6-5 and TRBJ2-7; no clear D gene. Between the trimmed V and J ends, which lost 6 bases and 6 bases, there was a span of 3 bases. The CDR3 covers 9 residues. Germline CDR1 reads MNHEY; CDR2 reads SVGAGI. DNA of the CDR3: TGTGCCAGCAGGACCGAGCAGTACTTC. It encodes CASRTEQYF.

The chain is built from TRBV7-9 and TRBJ2-1, with 12 nucleotides matching TRBD2. There are 15 residues in the CDR3. The junction had 5 bases not matched to a gene; V was cut back by 5 bases and J by 6 bases. The V gene's germline CDR1 is SEHNR and CDR2 FQNEAQ (reference sequence). CDR3 protein: CASSHRLAGANEQFF. Written as DNA, the CDR3 is TGTGCCAGCAGCCATCGACTAGCGGGGGCCAATGAGCAGTTCTTC.

The chain is built from TRBV27 and TRBJ2-1; 8 bases align to TRBD2. The CDR3 totals 17 residues. The ends lost 7 bases at V and 0 bases at J; junction bases unmatched: 11. Germline CDR1 is MNHEY and CDR2 is SMNVEV (reference sequence). The CDR3 reads CASTWAVAGISYNEQFF. As DNA, the CDR3 is TGTGCCAGCACCTGGGCGGTAGCGGGGATCTCCTACAATGAGCAGTTCTTC.

V usage is TRBV18 and J usage is TRBJ2-7; D is tentatively TRBD1 or TRBD2 (5 bases each). Germline V lookup: CDR1 KGHSH, CDR2 LQKENI. CDR3 size: 14 residues. Trimming shortened V by 2 bases and J by 3 bases, and 11 bases separated the two germline ends. In nucleotides, the CDR3 is TGTGCCAGCTCACCAGGGGGTTCCCTCTACGAGCAGTACTTC. It translates to CASSPGGSLYEQYF.

This sequence joins TRBV6-1 and TRBJ2-5, with no clear D. Trimming removed 3 bases at V and 12 bases at J, with 17 bases between. The CDR3 spans 13 residues. Germline V gene sequence: CDR1 MNHNS, CDR2 SASEGT. The chain's CDR3 is CASSDNSPRSEYF. The CDR3 coding sequence is TGTGCCAGCAGTGATAATTCCCCGCGTAGTGAGTACTTC.

The rearrangement uses TRBV9 and TRBJ2-7; D possibly corresponds to TRBD1 (6 bases). Germline lookup yields CDR1 SGDLS and CDR2 YYNGEE. Trimming took off 3 bases at V and 6 bases at J, with 16 bases between the two ends. CDR3 length equals 14 residues. The CDR3 sequence: CASSASTGTGEQYF. CDR3 DNA sequence: TGTGCCAGCAGCGCCTCTACAGGGACGGGCGAGCAGTACTTC.

The J gene is TRBJ2-3, the V gene TRBV9, with a weak D call TRBD2 (6 bases). Germline assignment: CDR1 SGDLS and CDR2 YYNGEE. Deletions cut 7 bases from V and 6 bases from J, with 18 bases between. CDR3 length: 14 amino acids. The CDR3 coding sequence is TGTGCCAGCGGTCGAGTTAGCGGAGGGGATACGCAGTATTTT. This gives the protein CASGRVSGGDTQYF.

The chain has TRBV28 and TRBJ2-1; no clear D gene. The ends were cut back, 2 bases at V and 4 bases at J, with 6 bases in the middle. The V gene's germline CDR1 is MDHEN and CDR2 SYDVKM. This CDR3 spans 13 amino acids. The CDR3 loop reads CASSLVGYNEQFF. As DNA, the CDR3 is TGTGCCAGCAGTTTAGTTGGGTACAATGAGCAGTTCTTC.

This chain links TRBV5-1 with TRBJ2-2; maybe TRBD1 (6 bases). The CDR3 has 15 amino acids. Germline V gene lookup returns CDR1 SGHRS and CDR2 YFSETQ. V lost 3 bases and J lost 1, with 10 bases in between. In DNA, the CDR3 is TGCGCCAGCAGCTCCTCAGGGGTGAACACCGGGGAGCTGTTTTTT. Residues: CASSSSGVNTGELFF.

The gene calls are TRBV18 and TRBJ2-7; the D is unclear. Trimming shortened V by 1 base and J by 0 bases, and 10 bases separated the two germline ends. The CDR3 is made up of 15 amino acids. The germline V gene encodes CDR1 KGHSH and CDR2 LQKENI. CDR3 in DNA: TGTGCCAGCTCACCACAGGGCAGCCTCTCCTACGAGCAGTACTTC. Its translation: CASSPQGSLSYEQYF.

The chain employs TRBV5-1 and TRBJ1-5, with a tentative D call TRBD1 (6 bases). The CDR3 runs to 13 residues. Deletions cut 0 bases from V and 7 bases from J, with 8 bases between. Per germline, CDR1 SGHRS and CDR2 YFSETQ. The CDR3 protein is CASSLEGQQPQHF. CDR3 coding DNA: TGCGCCAGCAGCTTGGAGGGACAACAGCCCCAGCATTTT.

Here the CDR3 DNA reads TGTGCCAGCAGCGTTGACAGGGAGGGCTATGGCTACACCTTC. It yields the protein CASSVDREGYGYTF. J is TRBJ1-2 and V is TRBV9, with 7 bases fitting TRBD1. Germline V CDR1 and CDR2: SGDLS, YYNGEE. The CDR3 is 14 residues long. Trimming at V came to 2 bases and at J to 4 bases, leaving 5 bases not matched to a gene.

The chain couples TRBV30 to TRBJ2-3; D tentatively fits TRBD1 or TRBD2 (6 bases each). V shed 0 bases and J shed 0 bases, with 10 bases lying between them. Per germline, CDR1 GTSNPN and CDR2 SVGIG (reference sequence). The CDR3 consists of 15 residues. The CDR3 sequence: CAWSVGGLSTDTQYF. CDR3 bases: TGTGCCTGGAGTGTAGGGGGACTTAGCACAGATACGCAGTATTTT.

This clone was counted once. V gene TRBV27 combines with J gene TRBJ1-2, with 7 bases that match TRBD1. This CDR3 spans 14 amino acids. With V trimmed by 2 bases and J by 4 bases, 4 bases remained unmatched. Per the germline V gene, CDR1 is MNHEY and CDR2 is SMNVEV (reference sequence). CDR3 residues: CASSLRDRGYGYTF. CDR3 DNA sequence: TGTGCCAGCAGTTTACGGGACAGAGGCTATGGCTACACCTTC.

The chain joins TRBV30 to TRBJ1-1, with no clear D. The CDR3 length is 15 residues. The germline V gene encodes CDR1 GTSNPN and CDR2 SVGIG (reference sequence). V gave up 4 bases and J gave up 1 base, with 16 bases separating them. CDR3 coding DNA: TGTGCCTGGATCGGCACGACCCTTCCGAACACTGAAGCTTTCTTT. Its protein is CAWIGTTLPNTEAFF. Supplemented by reference TRBV30 and TRBJ1-1, the full variable domain reads SQTIHQWPATLVQPVGSPLSLECTVEGTSNPNLYWYRQAAGRGLQLLFYSVGIGQISSEVPQNLSASRPQDRQFILSSKKLLLSDSGFYLCAWIGTTLPNTEAFFGQGTRLTVV.

The rearrangement joins TRBV5-1 to TRBJ2-5; D gene ambiguous. CDR3 length: 14 residues. V was cut by 2 bases and J by 2 bases, with 10 bases left in between. In germline, CDR1 is SGHRS, CDR2 YFSETQ. The CDR3 loop reads CASSLTSIQETQYF. Here the CDR3 DNA reads TGCGCCAGCAGCTTAACGTCGATACAAGAGACCCAGTACTTC.

The chain combines TRBV29-1 with TRBJ2-2; no clear D gene. V gave up 2 bases and J gave up 1 base, with 11 bases separating them. The CDR3 loop spans 15 amino acids. Germline CDR1 and CDR2: SQVTM and ANQGSEA. The CDR3 sequence is CSVELNRLNTGELFF. DNA of the CDR3: TGCAGCGTTGAATTGAACAGACTGAACACCGGGGAGCTGTTTTTT.

CDR3 protein: CASSSSGGTGNTIYF. CDR3 nucleotide sequence: TGTGCCAGCAGCTCCAGCGGGGGAACTGGAAACACCATATATTTT. The V gene is TRBV7-3, the J gene TRBJ1-3; the D gene is possibly TRBD1 (5 bases). The CDR3 extends over 15 amino acids. The germline V and J ends were trimmed by 4 bases and 2 bases, with 12 bases remaining between them. Germline V lookup: CDR1 SGHTA, CDR2 FQGTGA. The full variable domain, with the rest looked up from reference TRBV7-3 and TRBJ1-3, is GAGVSQTPSNKVTEKGKYVELRCDPISGHTALYWYRQSLGQGPEFLIYFQGTGAADDSGLPNDRFFAVRPEGSVSTLKIQRTERGDSAVYLCASSSSGGTGNTIYFGEGSWLTVV.

The gene calls are TRBV7-3 and TRBJ1-1; D call uncertain. The germline gives CDR1 SGHTA, CDR2 FQGTGA. The CDR3 is 13 amino acids. V shed 0 bases and J shed 2 bases, with 4 bases lying between them. The DNA of the CDR3 is TGTGCCAGCAGCTTAACGGGTAACACTGAAGCTTTCTTT. Translating it yields CASSLTGNTEAFF.

This clone was seen more than once but under ten times. V and J are TRBV2 and TRBJ1-2; TRBD1 matches at 7 bases. This CDR3 is 13 amino acids long. Germline CDR1 reads SNHLY; CDR2 reads FYNNEI. V trimming: 7 bases; J trimming: 9 bases; junction bases outside the gene matches: 11. CDR3 sequence: CASTRDSFQSYTF. DNA of the CDR3: TGTGCCAGCACCCGGGACAGTTTTCAGAGCTACACCTTC.

This clone was recorded a few times. The chain employs TRBV5-1 and TRBJ2-1; a possible D gene is TRBD1 (6 bases). The CDR3 is made up of 14 amino acids. CDR1 is SGHRS, CDR2 YFSETQ, per germline. The V end was cut by 2 bases, the J end by 9 bases, with 15 bases between. CDR3 bases: TGCGCCAGCAGCTTAAGCAGGGGATTGGGTGAGCAGTTCTTC. Residues: CASSLSRGLGEQFF.

V usage is TRBV30 and J usage is TRBJ2-5; D could derive from TRBD1 or TRBD2 (5 bases each). The CDR3 spans 14 residues. Trimming shortened V by 1 base and J by 2 bases, and 11 bases separated the two germline ends. CDR1 and CDR2 (germline): GTSNPN, SVGIG (reference sequence). In DNA, the CDR3 is TGTGCCTGGAGTGAGGGACGGTCGCAAGAGACCCAGTACTTC. It translates to CAWSEGRSQETQYF.